This T cell receptor (beta chain) was captured in a study of Graves' ophthalmopathy and Graves' hyperthyroidism. Study as a whole: Stable hyperthyroidism denotes an absence of ophthalmopathy throughout 18 months of follow-up.

Investigators amplified TCR beta CDR3 regions from RNA transcripts. After a first-round RT-PCR with HTBI primers, a second-round multiplex PCR was run. From the multiplex PCR reads, TCRdb called clonotypes with MiXCR, one entry per CDR3 protein. The sample lists about 600,000 distinct CDR3 sequences, roughly 39% occurring once. Germline CDR1 is SGHTA and CDR2 is FQGNSA. With 11 bases removed from V and 3 bases from J, the gap between germline ends came to 19 bases. CDR3 length equals 14 residues. Concerning this clonotype itself: This may be a read error, as it is one base from a much larger clone.

The sequenced sample consisted of peripheral blood or thyroid tissue (not recorded which). The V gene is TRBV7-2, the J gene TRBJ1-1; D ambiguous. This TCR derives from an adult man with Graves' hyperthyroidism. The CDR3 sequence: CAGSSGWVYTEAFF. For the CDR3, the DNA is TGTGCCGGCTCTTCCGGGTGGGTTTACACTGAAGCTTTCTTT.